This is a list of T cell receptor beta chains from one sample in a study of blood T cell repertoires in COVID-19. Measured with immunoSEQ multiplex PCR; TCRdb has only the in-frame clones, and not every one. The data show approximately 250,000 clones, 75% to 85% seen once. The sample comprised peripheral blood. All receptors derive from a man aged 50 to 60 with COVID-19, enrolled during active disease. CDR3s leave out the opening cysteine and the closing phenylalanine or tryptophan.

V gene: TRBV5-1; J gene: TRBJ2-3; CDR3 protein: ASRDTAVSTDTQY
V gene: TRBV5-1; J gene: TRBJ2-5; CDR3 protein: ASSLPSPQETQY
V gene: TRBV4-3; J gene: TRBJ1-1; CDR3 protein: ASSQDARSNTEAF
V gene: TRBV4-2; J gene: TRBJ1-2; CDR3 protein: ASSPTGGDIYGYT
V gene: TRBV19; J gene: TRBJ2-4; CDR3 protein: ASSDRAGKNIQY
V gene: TRBV16; J gene: TRBJ1-5; CDR3 protein: ASSQWDRDNQPQH
V gene: TRBV5-4; J gene: TRBJ2-1; CDR3 protein: ASSRPGGVSYNEQF
V gene: TRBV11-3; J gene: TRBJ2-5; CDR3 protein: ASSGGGDQETQY
V gene: TRBV5-1; J gene: TRBJ1-2; CDR3 protein: ASSLDSRRGGT
V gene: TRBV15; J gene: TRBJ2-1; CDR3 protein: ATSPRGKMANAYNEQF
V gene: TRBV6-6; J gene: TRBJ1-6; CDR3 protein: ASSYKHSSGNSPLH
V gene: TRBV24-1; J gene: TRBJ2-2; CDR3 protein: ATSDFSGGSNTGELF
V gene: TRBV7-6; J gene: TRBJ2-2; CDR3 protein: ASSSILGGGENTGELF
V gene: TRBV4-1; J gene: TRBJ2-7; CDR3 protein: ASSQVTGVEYEQY
V gene: TRBV6-6; J gene: TRBJ1-6; CDR3 protein: ASSLTGDSPLH
V gene: TRBV28; J gene: TRBJ2-3; CDR3 protein: ASSPTGLGSGFLSDTQY
V gene: TRBV9; J gene: TRBJ1-5; CDR3 protein: ASSVSTGRPQH
V gene: TRBV5-1; J gene: TRBJ2-7; CDR3 protein: ASKSGERTDLDLYEQY
V gene: TRBV6-4; J gene: TRBJ2-1; CDR3 protein: ASSALPSRLAGGHNEQF
V gene: TRBV6-6; J gene: TRBJ2-1; CDR3 protein: ASRERDSVSYNEQF
V gene: TRBV28; J gene: TRBJ2-6; CDR3 protein: ASSSGLGANVLT
V gene: TRBV2; J gene: TRBJ1-5; CDR3 protein: ASRRGFGQPQH
V gene: TRBV15; J gene: TRBJ1-1; CDR3 protein: ATSGSTRNTEAF
V gene: TRBV4-2; J gene: TRBJ2-7; CDR3 protein: ASSQEVIGYEQY
V gene: TRBV18; J gene: TRBJ2-1; CDR3 protein: ASSPISLAGAHEQF
V gene: TRBV30; J gene: TRBJ2-7; CDR3 protein: AWTFGLSYEQY
V gene: TRBV4-1; J gene: TRBJ2-1; CDR3 protein: ASSQTGNNEQF
V gene: TRBV2; J gene: TRBJ1-3; CDR3 protein: ASKGRTGGIGNTIY
V gene: TRBV14; J gene: TRBJ2-7; CDR3 protein: ASSQRQAGSYEQY
V gene: TRBV6-5; J gene: TRBJ2-7; CDR3 protein: ASNLSGGPSYEQY
V gene: TRBV3-1/TRBV3-2; J gene: TRBJ1-4; CDR3 protein: ASSVNKISFEKLF